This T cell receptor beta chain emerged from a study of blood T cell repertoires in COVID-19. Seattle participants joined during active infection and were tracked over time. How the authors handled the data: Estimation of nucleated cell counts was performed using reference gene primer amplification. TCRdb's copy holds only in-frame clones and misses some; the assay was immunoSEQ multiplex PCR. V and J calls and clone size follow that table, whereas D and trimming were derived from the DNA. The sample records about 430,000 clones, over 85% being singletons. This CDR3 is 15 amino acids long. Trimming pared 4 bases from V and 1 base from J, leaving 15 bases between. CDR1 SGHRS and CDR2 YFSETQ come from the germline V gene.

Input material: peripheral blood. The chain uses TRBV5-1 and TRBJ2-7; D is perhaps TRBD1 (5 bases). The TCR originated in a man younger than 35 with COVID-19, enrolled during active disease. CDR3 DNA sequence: TGCGCCAGCAGCCCCTTGGGGCCTAAATCCTACGAGCAGTACTTC. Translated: CASSPLGPKSYEQYF.